This T cell receptor beta chain was captured in a study of cytomegalovirus exposure and HLA in healthy donors. As concerns this clone: Its antigen is still unknown.

Study-level points and caveats: The authors later found most CMV-associated TCR beta chains appeared HLA-restricted. HLA alleles showed associations with 16,951 TCR beta sequences in a later analysis, at a 0.05 false discovery rate. In vitro experiments confirmed that three CMV-associated chains were specific for CMV antigens. An observed cluster of highly shared sequence variants was recorded as a likely sequencing artifact.

PCR involved 60 Vbeta and 13 Jbeta primers. Here immunoSEQ multiplex PCR was the method, and the copy in TCRdb shows in-frame clones only, minus some. The data hold some 100,000 clones, with roughly 79% observed a single time. The trim removed 2 bases at V and 7 bases at J, leaving 5 bases unmatched. In germline, CDR1 is SGHRS, CDR2 YFSETQ. The CDR3 is made up of 14 amino acids. The clonotype originates from a woman aged 40 to 50 in good health and CMV-seronegative. This sequence joins TRBV5-1 and TRBJ2-2; 7 bases line up with TRBD1. The sequencing input was PBMCs. DNA of the CDR3: TGCGCCAGCAGCTTCAGACAGGGTTACGGGGAGCTGTTTTTT. Its translation: CASSFRQGYGELFF.